A single count supports the clone carrying this T cell receptor (beta chain). This entry belongs to a study of blood T cell repertoires in COVID-19. Overall study context: From T cells, B-cell-depleted T cells, or PBMCs came the material, which was cDNA or gDNA.

Per the study methods: Reference gene primer amplification in the assay estimated nucleated cell counts. Produced via immunoSEQ multiplex PCR; TCRdb's table is partial and in-frame only. That table supplies the V and J calls and clone size; D and trimming were determined from the DNA. The sample records over 400,000 clones, approximately 90% being singletons. This CDR3 is 15 amino acids long. The V and J ends lost 6 bases and 0 bases, in that order; junction bases with no gene match: 8. Looked up from germline, CDR1 is MDHEN and CDR2 is SYDVKM. This receptor was obtained from a woman in her twenties or thirties with active or convalescent COVID-19. The chain uses TRBV28 and TRBJ2-7; 7 bases agree with TRBD2. What was sequenced was peripheral blood. In DNA, the CDR3 is TGTGCCAGCAGCTACCTAGCGGAAAGCTCCTACGAGCAGTACTTC. Residues: CASSYLAESSYEQYF.